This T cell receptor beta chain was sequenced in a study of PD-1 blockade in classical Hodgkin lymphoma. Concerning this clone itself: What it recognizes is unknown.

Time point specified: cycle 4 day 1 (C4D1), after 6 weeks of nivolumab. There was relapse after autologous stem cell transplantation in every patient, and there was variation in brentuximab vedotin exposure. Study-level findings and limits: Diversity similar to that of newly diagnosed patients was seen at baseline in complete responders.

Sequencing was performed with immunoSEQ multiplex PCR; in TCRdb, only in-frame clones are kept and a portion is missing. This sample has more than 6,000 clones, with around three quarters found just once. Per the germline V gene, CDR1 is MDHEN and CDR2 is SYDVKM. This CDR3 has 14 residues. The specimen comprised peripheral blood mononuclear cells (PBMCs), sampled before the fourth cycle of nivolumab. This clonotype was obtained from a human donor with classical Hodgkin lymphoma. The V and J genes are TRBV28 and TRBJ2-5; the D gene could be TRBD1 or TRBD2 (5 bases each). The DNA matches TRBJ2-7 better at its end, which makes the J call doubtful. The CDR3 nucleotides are TGTGCCAGCAGTTTATTTCAAGGGGAGAACGAGCAGTACTTC. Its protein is CASSLFQGENEQYF.